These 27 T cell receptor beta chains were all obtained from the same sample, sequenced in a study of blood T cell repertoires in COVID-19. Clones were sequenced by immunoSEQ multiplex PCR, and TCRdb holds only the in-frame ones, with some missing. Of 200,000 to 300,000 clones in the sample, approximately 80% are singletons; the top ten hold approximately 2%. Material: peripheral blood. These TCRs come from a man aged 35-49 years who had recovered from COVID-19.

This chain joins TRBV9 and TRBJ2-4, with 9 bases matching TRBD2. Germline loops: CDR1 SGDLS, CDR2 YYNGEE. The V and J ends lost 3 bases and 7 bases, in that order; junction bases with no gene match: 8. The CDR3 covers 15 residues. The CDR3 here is CASSARGGGGNIQYF. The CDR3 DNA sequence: TGTGCCAGCAGCGCCCGCGGCGGGGGGGGGAACATTCAGTACTTC.

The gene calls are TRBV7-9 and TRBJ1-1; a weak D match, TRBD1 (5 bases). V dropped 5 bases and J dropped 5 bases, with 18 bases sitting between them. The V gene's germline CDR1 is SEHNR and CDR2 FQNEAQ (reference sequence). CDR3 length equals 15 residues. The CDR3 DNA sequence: TGTGCCAGCAGCCTATCCGGGGGATCACTAACTGAAGCTTTCTTT. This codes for CASSLSGGSLTEAFF.

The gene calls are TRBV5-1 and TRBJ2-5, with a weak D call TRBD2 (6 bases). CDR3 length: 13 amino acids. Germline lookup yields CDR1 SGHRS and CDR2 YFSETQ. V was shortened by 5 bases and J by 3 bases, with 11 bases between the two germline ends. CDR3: CASRTGVEETQYF. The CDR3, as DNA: TGCGCCAGCAGGACGGGAGTAGAAGAGACCCAGTACTTC.

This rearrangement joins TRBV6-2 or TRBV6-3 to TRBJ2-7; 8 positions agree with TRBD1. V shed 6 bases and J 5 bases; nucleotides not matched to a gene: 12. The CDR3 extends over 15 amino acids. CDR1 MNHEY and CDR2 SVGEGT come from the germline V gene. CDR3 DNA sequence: TGTGCCAGCAGCGTTATATCGGACAGGGCCGACGAGCAGTACTTC. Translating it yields CASSVISDRADEQYF.

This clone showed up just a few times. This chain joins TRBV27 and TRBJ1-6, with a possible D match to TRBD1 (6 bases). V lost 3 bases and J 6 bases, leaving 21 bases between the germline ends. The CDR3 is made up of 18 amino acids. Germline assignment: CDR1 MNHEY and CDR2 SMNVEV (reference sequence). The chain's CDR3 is CASSLFLSFGGPNSPLHF. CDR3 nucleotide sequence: TGTGCCAGCAGTTTGTTTCTTAGTTTCGGGGGGCCTAATTCACCCCTCCACTTT.

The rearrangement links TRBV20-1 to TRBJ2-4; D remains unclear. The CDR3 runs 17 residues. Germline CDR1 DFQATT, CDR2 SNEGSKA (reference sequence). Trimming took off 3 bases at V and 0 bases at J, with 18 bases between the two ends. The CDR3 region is CSASSLLSLLAKNIQYF. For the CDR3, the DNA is TGCAGTGCTAGTAGCCTATTATCCCTCCTAGCCAAAAACATTCAGTACTTC.

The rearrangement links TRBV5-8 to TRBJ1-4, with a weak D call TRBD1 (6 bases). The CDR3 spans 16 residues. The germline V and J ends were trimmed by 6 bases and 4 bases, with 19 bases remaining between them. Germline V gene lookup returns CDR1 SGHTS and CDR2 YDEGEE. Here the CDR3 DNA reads TGTGCCAGCAACACTCGGGGGGCGGCGGTTAATGAAAAACTGTTTTTT. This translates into CASNTRGAAVNEKLFF.

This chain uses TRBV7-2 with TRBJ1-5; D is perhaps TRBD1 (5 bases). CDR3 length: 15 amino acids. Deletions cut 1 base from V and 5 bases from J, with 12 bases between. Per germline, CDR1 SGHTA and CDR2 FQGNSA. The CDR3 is CASSLEVRDYQPQHF. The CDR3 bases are TGTGCCAGCAGCTTAGAAGTTAGGGACTATCAGCCCCAGCATTTT.

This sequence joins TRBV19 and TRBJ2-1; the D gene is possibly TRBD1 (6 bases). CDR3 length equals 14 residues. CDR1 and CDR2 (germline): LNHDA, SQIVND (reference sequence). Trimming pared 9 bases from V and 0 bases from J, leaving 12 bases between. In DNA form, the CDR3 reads TGTGCCAGCAGGACAGTTGCCTCCTACAATGAGCAGTTCTTC. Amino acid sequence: CASRTVASYNEQFF.

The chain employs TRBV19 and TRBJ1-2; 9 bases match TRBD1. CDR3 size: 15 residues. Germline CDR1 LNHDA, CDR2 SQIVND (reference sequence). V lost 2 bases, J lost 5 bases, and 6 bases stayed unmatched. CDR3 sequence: CASSITGGASYGYTF. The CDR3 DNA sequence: TGTGCCAGTAGTATAACAGGGGGCGCCTCTTATGGCTACACCTTC.

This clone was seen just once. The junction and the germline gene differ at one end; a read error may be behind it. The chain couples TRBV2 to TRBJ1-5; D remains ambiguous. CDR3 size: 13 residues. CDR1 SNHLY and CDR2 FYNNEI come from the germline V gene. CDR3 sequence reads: CASSGDSNQPQHF. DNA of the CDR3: TGTGCCAGTAGTGGAGATAGCAATCAGCCCCAGCATTTT.

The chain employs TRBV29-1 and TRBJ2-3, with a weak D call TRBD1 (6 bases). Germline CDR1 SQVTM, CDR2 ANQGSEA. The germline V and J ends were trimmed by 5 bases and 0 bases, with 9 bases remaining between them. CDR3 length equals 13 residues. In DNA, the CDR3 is TGCAGCGTTTTTGGACAGAGCACAGATACGCAGTATTTT. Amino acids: CSVFGQSTDTQYF.

In nucleotides, the CDR3 is TGTGCCAGCAGCCCAGGACTAGCGGGAGACCGAGAGAATGAGCAGTTCTTC. Its protein is CASSPGLAGDRENEQFF. J is TRBJ2-1 and V is TRBV11-2; 13 nucleotides match TRBD2. Germline values: CDR1 SGHAT, CDR2 FQNNGV. After removal of 5 bases from V and 7 bases from J, the junction contained 11 bases not matched to a gene. CDR3 size: 17 residues.

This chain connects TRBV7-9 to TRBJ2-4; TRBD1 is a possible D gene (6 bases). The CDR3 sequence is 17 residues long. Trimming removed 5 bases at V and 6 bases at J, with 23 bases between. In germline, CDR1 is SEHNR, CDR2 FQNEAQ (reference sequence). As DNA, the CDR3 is TGTGCCAGCAGCACCACGGACACTCGCATGGACAGAAACATTCAGTACTTC. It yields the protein CASSTTDTRMDRNIQYF.

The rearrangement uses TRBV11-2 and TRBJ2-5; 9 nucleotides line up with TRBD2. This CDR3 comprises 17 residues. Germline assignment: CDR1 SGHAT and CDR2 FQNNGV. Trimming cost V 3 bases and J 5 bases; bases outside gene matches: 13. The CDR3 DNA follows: TGTGCCAGCAGCTTCCCAAGGCGCGGGGGGGCTCGGGAGACCCAGTACTTC. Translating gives CASSFPRRGGARETQYF.

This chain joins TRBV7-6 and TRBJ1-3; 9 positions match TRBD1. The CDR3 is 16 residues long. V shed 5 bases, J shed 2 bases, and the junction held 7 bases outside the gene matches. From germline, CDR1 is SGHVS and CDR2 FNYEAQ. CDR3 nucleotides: TGTGCCAGCAGCCGCCCGAGACAGGGGGCTGGAAACACCATATATTTT. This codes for CASSRPRQGAGNTIYF.

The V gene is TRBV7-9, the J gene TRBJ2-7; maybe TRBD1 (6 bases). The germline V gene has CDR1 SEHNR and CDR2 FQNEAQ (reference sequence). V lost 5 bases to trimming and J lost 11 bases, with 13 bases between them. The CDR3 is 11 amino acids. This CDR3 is CASSRGQSEYF. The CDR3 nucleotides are TGTGCCAGCAGCCGGGGACAATCCGAGTACTTC.

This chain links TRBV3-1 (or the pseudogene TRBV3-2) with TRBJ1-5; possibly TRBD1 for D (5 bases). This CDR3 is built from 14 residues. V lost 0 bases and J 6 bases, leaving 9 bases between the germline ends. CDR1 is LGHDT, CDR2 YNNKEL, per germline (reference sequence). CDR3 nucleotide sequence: TGTGCCAGCAGCCAAGATCGGGGGGTTCAGCCCCAGCATTTT. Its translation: CASSQDRGVQPQHF.

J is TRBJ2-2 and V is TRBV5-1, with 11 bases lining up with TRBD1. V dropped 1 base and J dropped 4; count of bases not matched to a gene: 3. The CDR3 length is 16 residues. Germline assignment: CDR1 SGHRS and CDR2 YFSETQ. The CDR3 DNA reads TGCGCCAGCAGCTTGTTCGGACAGGGGGCCACCGGGGAGCTGTTTTTT. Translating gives CASSLFGQGATGELFF.

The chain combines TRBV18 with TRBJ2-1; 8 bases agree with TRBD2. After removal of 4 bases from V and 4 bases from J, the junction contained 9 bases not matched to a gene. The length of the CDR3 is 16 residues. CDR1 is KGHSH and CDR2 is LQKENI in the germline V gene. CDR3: CASSRDPGTSYNEQFF. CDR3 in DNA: TGTGCCAGCTCACGCGACCCCGGGACTAGTTACAATGAGCAGTTCTTC.

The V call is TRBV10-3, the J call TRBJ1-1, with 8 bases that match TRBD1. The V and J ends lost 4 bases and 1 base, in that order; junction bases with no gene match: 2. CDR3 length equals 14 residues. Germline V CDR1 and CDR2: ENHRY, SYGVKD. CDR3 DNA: TGTGCCATCAGTGGGGGACAGGAGAACACTGAAGCTTTCTTT. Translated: CAISGGQENTEAFF.

CDR3: CASSEVQIQNTEAFF. DNA for the CDR3: TGTGCCAGCAGTGAGGTTCAGATCCAGAACACTGAAGCTTTCTTT. The V call is TRBV2, the J call TRBJ1-1, with unresolved D. CDR3 length: 15 residues. Germline assignment: CDR1 SNHLY and CDR2 FYNNEI. Between the trimmed V and J ends, which lost 3 bases and 1 base, there was a span of 12 bases.

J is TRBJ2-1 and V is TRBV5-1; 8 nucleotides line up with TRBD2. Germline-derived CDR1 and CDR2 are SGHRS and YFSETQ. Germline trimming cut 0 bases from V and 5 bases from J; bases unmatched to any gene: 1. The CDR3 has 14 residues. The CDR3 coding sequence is TGCGCCAGCAGCTTGGGTAGCGGGGACAATGAGCAGTTCTTC. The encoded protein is CASSLGSGDNEQFF.

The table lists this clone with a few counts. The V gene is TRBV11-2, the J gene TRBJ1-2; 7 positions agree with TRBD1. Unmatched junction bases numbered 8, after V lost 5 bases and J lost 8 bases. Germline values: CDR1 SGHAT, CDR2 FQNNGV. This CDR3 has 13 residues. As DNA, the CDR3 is TGTGCCAGCAGCCGGATGACAGGGAGAGGCTACACCTTC. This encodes CASSRMTGRGYTF.

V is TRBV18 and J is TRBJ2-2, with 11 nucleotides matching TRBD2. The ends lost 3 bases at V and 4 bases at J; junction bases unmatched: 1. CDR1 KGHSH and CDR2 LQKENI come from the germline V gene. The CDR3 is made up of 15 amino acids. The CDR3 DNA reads TGTGCCAGCTCACCGGGACTAGCGGTCACCGGGGAGCTGTTTTTT. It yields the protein CASSPGLAVTGELFF.

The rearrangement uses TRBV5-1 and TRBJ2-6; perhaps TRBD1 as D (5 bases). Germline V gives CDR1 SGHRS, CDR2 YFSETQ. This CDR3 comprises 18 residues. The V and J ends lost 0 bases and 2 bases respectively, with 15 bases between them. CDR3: CASSLAPGNLAGANVLTF. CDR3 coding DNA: TGCGCCAGCAGCTTGGCTCCAGGGAACTTGGCTGGGGCCAACGTCCTGACTTTC.

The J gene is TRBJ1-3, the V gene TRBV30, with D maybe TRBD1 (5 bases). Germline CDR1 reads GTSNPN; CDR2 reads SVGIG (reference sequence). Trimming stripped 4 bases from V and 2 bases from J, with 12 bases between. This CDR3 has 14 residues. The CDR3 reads CAWNKGVPGNTIYF. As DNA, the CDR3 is TGTGCCTGGAATAAAGGGGTTCCTGGAAACACCATATATTTT. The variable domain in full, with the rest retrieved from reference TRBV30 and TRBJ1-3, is SQTIHQWPATLVQPVGSPLSLECTVEGTSNPNLYWYRQAAGRGLQLLFYSVGIGQISSEVPQNLSASRPQDRQFILSSKKLLLSDSGFYLCAWNKGVPGNTIYFGEGSWLTVV.